The 28 T cell receptor beta chains below all came from one sample that was sequenced in a study of regulatory T cells in long-lasting Graves disease. CDR3 regions were amplified by Arm-PCR using iRepertoire HTBI primers to build TCR beta libraries. TCRdb fed the multiplex PCR reads into MiXCR, producing one record per CDR3 protein. The sample has roughly 500,000 distinct CDR3 sequences, around an eighth seen once; the top ten hold 8.5% to 10%. Regarding time point: newly diagnosed GD, antithyroid drugs for less than 3 months. Generation of the TCR library employed RNA extracted from PBMCs. These data were likewise used in another study, on T cells in Graves' hyperthyroidism and ophthalmopathy.

The specimen was peripheral blood mononuclear cells (PBMCs), collected at new diagnosis, from a patient treated with antithyroid drugs. The source is a man aged 30 to 45 with Graves disease.

The chain employs TRBV5-6 and TRBJ2-2, with 11 nucleotides matching TRBD2. The junction had 8 bases not matched to a gene; V was cut back by 0 bases and J by 1 base. There are 19 residues in the CDR3. Per germline, CDR1 SGHDT and CDR2 YYEEEE. CDR3 protein: CASSLGLAGLVRNTGELFF. CDR3 sequence (DNA): TGTGCCAGCAGCTTGGGACTAGCGGGATTGGTGAGGAACACCGGGGAGCTGTTTTTT.

This clonotype was recorded many times. The CDR3 is CASSRTGGYEQYF. For the CDR3, the DNA is TGTGCCAGCAGTAGGACAGGGGGCTACGAGCAGTACTTC. The chain combines TRBV2 with TRBJ2-7; 10 bases fit TRBD1. V lost 5 bases, J lost 3 bases, and 1 base stayed unmatched. In germline, CDR1 is SNHLY, CDR2 FYNNEI. CDR3 size: 13 residues.

On this clonotype itself: A much larger clone differs from this one at a single base, so this may be a read error. This sequence joins TRBV12-3 or TRBV12-4 and TRBJ2-1; no clear D gene. Between the trimmed V and J ends, which lost 5 bases and 10 bases, there was a span of 27 bases. There are 17 residues in the CDR3. CDR3 residues: CASSLKFSVGYRYEQFF. DNA of the CDR3: TGTGCCAGCAGTCTTAAGTTTTCTGTGGGCTACCGCTACGAGCAGTTCTTC.

The rearrangement links TRBV7-2 to TRBJ1-4; D possibly corresponds to TRBD1 (5 bases). CDR1 is SGHTA and CDR2 is FQGNSA in the germline V gene. This CDR3 region has 15 residues. Trimming pared 5 bases from V and 1 base from J, leaving 11 bases between. The CDR3, as DNA: TGTGCCAGCAGCCCTATGGGGGTAACTAATGAAAAACTGTTTTTT. It codes for CASSPMGVTNEKLFF.

Note on this clonotype: This CDR3 fails to terminate in the conserved phenylalanine or tryptophan, so it likely reflects a read error. It is unclear where the CDR3 begins or ends on the DNA, so no DNA is shown, and the CDR3 is as TCRdb lists it. The CDR3 region is CSAADRGIGSEQYL. This rearrangement joins TRBV20-1 to TRBJ2-3; TRBD1, as called in the table, went unchecked against the DNA. The CDR3 spans 14 residues, counting both ends. Germline values: CDR1 DFQATT, CDR2 SNEGSKA (reference sequence).

There are many counts of this clonotype. J is TRBJ2-5 and V is TRBV6-1; the D gene is possibly TRBD2 (5 bases). V was trimmed by 5 bases and J by 2 bases, leaving 18 bases between them. This CDR3 has 16 residues. Per the germline V gene, CDR1 is MNHNS and CDR2 is SASEGT. The CDR3 DNA reads TGTGCCAGCAGTCCCCCAAGGGCTGGGAGACAAGAGACCCAGTACTTC. Translation: CASSPPRAGRQETQYF.

Concerning this clonotype itself: Given a much more abundant clone one base away, this may be a read error. The chain carries TRBV10-3 and TRBJ2-3; D not resolved. CDR1 and CDR2 (germline): ENHRY, SYGVKD. The CDR3 length is 13 residues. CDR3 amino acids: CAISEPLGDTQCF. The DNA of the CDR3 is TGTGCCATCAGTGAGCCTCTAGGCGATACGCAGTGTTTT.

At least ten counts were recorded for this clonotype. The junction does not match germline at one end; this may be a read error. The rearrangement joins TRBV2 to TRBJ2-3; TRBD2 matches 11 bases. The germline gives CDR1 SNHLY, CDR2 FYNNEI. The CDR3 runs to 17 residues. CDR3 DNA: TGTGCCAGCGGTGAAGGGGGGCTAGCGGGAGGAGGAGATACGCAGTATTTT. As protein: CASGEGGLAGGGDTQYF.

This clonotype was seen at least ten times. The gene calls are TRBV28 and TRBJ2-3; TRBD2 matches 10 bases. Germline CDR1 is MDHEN and CDR2 is SYDVKM. The CDR3 covers 15 residues. The trim removed 4 bases at V and 3 bases at J, leaving 4 bases unmatched. The CDR3 DNA reads TGTGCCAGCAGTTCCCTAGCGGGAGAAACAGATACGCAGTATTTT. It specifies CASSSLAGETDTQYF.

Of note for this clonotype: No conserved phenylalanine or tryptophan ends this CDR3, so it is likely a read error. The chain recombines TRBV18 with TRBJ2-7; D is uncertain. This CDR3 contains 13 residues. Per the germline V gene, CDR1 is KGHSH and CDR2 is LQKENI. Trimming pared 4 bases from V and 4 bases from J, leaving 11 bases between. CDR3 region: CASSLEVGYEQYL. The CDR3 bases are TGTGCCAGCTCACTAGAAGTCGGGTACGAGCAGTACCTC.

The rearrangement joins TRBV7-9 to TRBJ1-5; the D is unclear. This CDR3 region has 13 residues. From germline, CDR1 is SEHNR and CDR2 FQNEAQ (reference sequence). Between the trimmed V and J ends, which lost 5 bases and 5 bases, there was a span of 10 bases. The CDR3 here is CASSRGSYQPQHF. CDR3 nucleotides: TGTGCCAGCAGCCGCGGCTCTTATCAGCCCCAGCATTTT.

The chain joins TRBV7-2 to TRBJ1-5, with D perhaps TRBD1 (5 bases). This CDR3 has 14 amino acids. Germline CDR1 and CDR2: SGHTA and FQGNSA. The V gene lost 5 bases and the J gene lost 7 bases, with 15 bases spanning the gap. The CDR3 region has the DNA TGTGCCAGCAGCAACCCCCCAGGGTTACAGCCCCAGCATTTT. Protein sequence: CASSNPPGLQPQHF.

The sample holds a few counts of this clonotype. V and J are TRBV5-1 and TRBJ2-1; D is uncertain. The germline CDR1 and CDR2 sequences are SGHRS and YFSETQ. Trimming took 3 bases from V and 7 from J, leaving 8 bases between them. The CDR3 runs 12 residues. CDR3 sequence (DNA): TGCGCCAGCAGCTCTAGTGCTAATGAGCAGTTCTTC. This codes for CASSSSANEQFF.

Only a few counts were recorded for this clonotype. The chain uses TRBV27 and TRBJ1-2, with D perhaps TRBD1 (5 bases). Per germline, CDR1 MNHEY and CDR2 SMNVEV (reference sequence). V was cut by 5 bases and J by 3 bases, with 16 bases left in between. This CDR3 has 15 amino acids. The CDR3 is CASSTAGPRDYGYTF. For the CDR3, the DNA is TGTGCCAGCAGTACCGCGGGGCCGCGAGACTATGGCTACACCTTC.

This clonotype was recorded many times. V and J are TRBV7-2 and TRBJ2-7; 10 bases fit TRBD1. J gave up 1 base and V 5 bases, and 2 bases lay outside the gene matches. Germline loops: CDR1 SGHTA, CDR2 FQGNSA. The CDR3 totals 14 residues. CDR3 sequence (DNA): TGTGCCAGCAGCGGGGACAGGGGTTCCTACGAGCAGTACTTC. Protein product: CASSGDRGSYEQYF.

V is TRBV13 and J is TRBJ2-7; possibly TRBD2 for D (6 bases). The CDR3 has 16 amino acids. Deletions cut 1 base from V and 2 bases from J, with 15 bases between. Germline lookup yields CDR1 PRHDT and CDR2 FYEKMQ (reference sequence). The CDR3 here is CASSLDRRSGAYEQYF. CDR3 DNA sequence: TGTGCCAGCAGCTTAGATCGCCGCTCGGGGGCCTACGAGCAGTACTTC.

This clonotype was counted ten times or more. The chain combines TRBV7-2 with TRBJ2-3; perhaps TRBD2 as D (6 bases). Germline V gives CDR1 SGHTA, CDR2 FQGNSA. V gave up 5 bases and J gave up 4 bases, with 19 bases separating them. CDR3 size: 16 residues. In DNA form, the CDR3 reads TGTGCCAGCAGCCCGACTCTCCTAGCGCGCGCAGATACGCAGTATTTT. It encodes CASSPTLLARADTQYF. Full variable domain (missing parts from reference TRBV7-2 and TRBJ2-3): GAGVSQSPSNKVTEKGKDVELRCDPISGHTALYWYRQSLGQGLEFLIYFQGNSAPDKSGLPSDRFSAERTGGSVSTLTIQRTQQEDSAVYLCASSPTLLARADTQYFGPGTRLTVL.

V gene TRBV9 combines with J gene TRBJ1-3, with D perhaps TRBD1 (6 bases). Trimming took 4 bases from V and 4 from J, leaving 18 bases between them. CDR1 and CDR2 (germline): SGDLS, YYNGEE. The CDR3 is made up of 16 amino acids. DNA of the CDR3: TGTGCCAGCAGCCAAAGGGACATTTTGATAGGAAACACCATATATTTT. It yields the protein CASSQRDILIGNTIYF.

This chain links TRBV7-2 with TRBJ2-1; weak D call: TRBD2 (6 bases). The germline gives CDR1 SGHTA, CDR2 FQGNSA. This CDR3 is 14 amino acids long. V was shortened by 3 bases and J by 4 bases, with 10 bases between the two germline ends. The CDR3 DNA reads as TGTGCCAGCAGCTTTCTACGGGAGTACAATGAGCAGTTCTTC. Translating it yields CASSFLREYNEQFF. The variable domain in full, with the rest retrieved from reference TRBV7-2 and TRBJ2-1, is GAGVSQSPSNKVTEKGKDVELRCDPISGHTALYWYRQSLGQGLEFLIYFQGNSAPDKSGLPSDRFSAERTGGSVSTLTIQRTQQEDSAVYLCASSFLREYNEQFFGPGTRLTVL.

This clonotype occurred a few times. The gene calls are TRBV4-1 and TRBJ2-5; 11 positions agree with TRBD1. This CDR3 spans 23 amino acids. Germline trimming cut 0 bases from V and 0 bases from J; bases unmatched to any gene: 21. The germline gives CDR1 MGHRA, CDR2 YSYEKL. The CDR3, as DNA: TGCGCCAGCAGCCAAGAAACAGGACAGGGGGCGAGCGGGAGGTCTCGGTACCAAGAGACCCAGTACTTC. Translation: CASSQETGQGASGRSRYQETQYF.

For the CDR3, the DNA is TGCAGCTTCCAAGGGGAAGGTGGTTCACCCCTCCACTTT. It codes for CSFQGEGGSPLHF. The J gene is TRBJ1-6, the V gene TRBV29-1, with D tentatively TRBD1 (5 bases). Trimming pared 8 bases from V and 9 bases from J, leaving 17 bases between. CDR3 size: 13 residues. Per the germline V gene, CDR1 is SQVTM and CDR2 is ANQGSEA.

The chain recombines TRBV10-3 with TRBJ2-3; D is ambiguous. Per the germline V gene, CDR1 is ENHRY and CDR2 is SYGVKD. V shed 2 bases and J shed 2 bases, with 11 bases lying between them. This CDR3 is 15 amino acids long. The CDR3 DNA follows: TGTGCCATCAGTGAGCAGATGCGAGTCACAGATACGCAGTATTTT. The encoded protein is CAISEQMRVTDTQYF.

The table lists this clonotype with many counts. The chain employs TRBV12-3 or TRBV12-4 and TRBJ2-1; tentatively, D is TRBD1 or TRBD2 (5 bases each). This CDR3 has 15 residues. Trimming took 5 bases from V and 4 from J, leaving 15 bases between them. The DNA of the CDR3 is TGTGCCAGCAGTCGGGCCGGGACCGTATACAATGAGCAGTTCTTC. This codes for CASSRAGTVYNEQFF.

Many counts were recorded for this clonotype. J is TRBJ1-2 and V is TRBV4-2; 7 bases line up with TRBD1. Germline CDR1 and CDR2: LGHNA and YNFKEQ. The CDR3 covers 13 residues. V lost 3 bases and J lost 10; bases outside the gene matches: 8. CDR3 bases: TGTGCCAGCAGCCACCCGGGACAGAGTGACTACACCTTC. It specifies CASSHPGQSDYTF.

This clonotype came up many times. The chain couples TRBV9 to TRBJ2-2; D might be TRBD2 (5 bases). Germline CDR1 reads SGDLS; CDR2 reads YYNGEE. V was pared by 2 bases and J by 1 base, with 15 bases between. The CDR3 totals 17 residues. The DNA of the CDR3 is TGTGCCAGCAGCGTGGGTAGAGGACTTCAGAACACCGGGGAGCTGTTTTTT. Translating gives CASSVGRGLQNTGELFF.

CDR3: CASSPSLGQASGNTIYF. For the CDR3, the DNA is TGTGCCAGCTCACCTTCTCTAGGACAGGCCTCTGGAAACACCATATATTTT. The chain links TRBV18 to TRBJ1-3, with 7 bases that match TRBD1. The CDR3 has 17 amino acids. Unmatched junction bases numbered 8, after V lost 3 bases and J lost 0 bases. CDR1 is KGHSH and CDR2 is LQKENI in the germline V gene.

This clonotype was seen many times. The genes are TRBV29-1 and TRBJ2-5, with D perhaps being TRBD1 or TRBD2 (5 bases each). From germline, CDR1 is SQVTM and CDR2 ANQGSEA. The V end lost 3 bases, the J end lost 5 bases, and 19 bases lay between the germline ends. This CDR3 is built from 15 residues. For the CDR3, the DNA is TGCAGCGTTGATGGACCGGGACCCTTGGAGGAGACCCAGTACTTC. It is translated as CSVDGPGPLEETQYF.

In this sample, this clonotype turned up many times. The chain employs TRBV10-3 and TRBJ1-1, with D possibly TRBD1 on 5 matching bases. Deletions cut 0 bases from V and 0 bases from J, with 8 bases between. Germline lookup yields CDR1 ENHRY and CDR2 SYGVKD. This CDR3 spans 15 amino acids. The CDR3 DNA follows: TGTGCCATCAGTGAGTCCGGGGCTATGAACACTGAAGCTTTCTTT. It codes for CAISESGAMNTEAFF.